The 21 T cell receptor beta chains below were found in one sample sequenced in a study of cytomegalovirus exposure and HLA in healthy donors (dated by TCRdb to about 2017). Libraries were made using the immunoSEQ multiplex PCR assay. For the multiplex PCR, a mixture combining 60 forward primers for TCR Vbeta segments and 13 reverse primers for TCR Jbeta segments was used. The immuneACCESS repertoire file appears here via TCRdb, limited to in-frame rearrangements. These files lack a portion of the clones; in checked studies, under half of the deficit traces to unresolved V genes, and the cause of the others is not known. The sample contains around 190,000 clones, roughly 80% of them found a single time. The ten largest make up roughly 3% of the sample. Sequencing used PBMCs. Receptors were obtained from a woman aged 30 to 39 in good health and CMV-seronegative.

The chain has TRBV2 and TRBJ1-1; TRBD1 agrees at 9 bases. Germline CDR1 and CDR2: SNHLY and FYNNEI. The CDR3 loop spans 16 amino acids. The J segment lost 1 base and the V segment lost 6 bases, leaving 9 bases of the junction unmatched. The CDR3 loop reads CASRPTGGVRNTEAFF. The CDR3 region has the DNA TGTGCCAGCAGGCCGACAGGGGGGGTGAGGAACACTGAAGCTTTCTTT.

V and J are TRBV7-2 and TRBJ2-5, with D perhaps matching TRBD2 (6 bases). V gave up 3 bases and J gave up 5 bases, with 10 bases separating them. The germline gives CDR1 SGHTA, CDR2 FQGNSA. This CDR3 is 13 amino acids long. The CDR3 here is CASSFNSGETQYF. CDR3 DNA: TGTGCCAGCAGCTTTAACAGCGGGGAGACCCAGTACTTC.

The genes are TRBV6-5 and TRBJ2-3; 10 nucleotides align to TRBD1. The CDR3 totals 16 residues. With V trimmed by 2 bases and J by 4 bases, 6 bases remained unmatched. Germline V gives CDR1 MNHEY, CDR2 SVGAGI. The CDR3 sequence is CASSYLRDRGPDTQYF. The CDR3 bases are TGTGCCAGCAGTTACCTCCGGGACAGGGGTCCAGATACGCAGTATTTT.

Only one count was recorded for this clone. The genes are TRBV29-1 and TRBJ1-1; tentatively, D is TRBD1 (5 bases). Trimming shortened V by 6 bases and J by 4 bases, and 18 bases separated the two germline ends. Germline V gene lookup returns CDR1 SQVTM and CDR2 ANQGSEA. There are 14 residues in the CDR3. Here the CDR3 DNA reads TGCAGCGTGGGGGGAAGGTCGTCGAGCACTGAAGCTTTCTTT. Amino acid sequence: CSVGGRSSSTEAFF.

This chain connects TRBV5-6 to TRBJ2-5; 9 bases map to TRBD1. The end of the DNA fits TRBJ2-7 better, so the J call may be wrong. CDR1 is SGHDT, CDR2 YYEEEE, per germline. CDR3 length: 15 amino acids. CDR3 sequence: CASSSGQGTRYEQYF. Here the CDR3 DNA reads TGTGCCAGCAGCTCGGGACAGGGAACCCGCTACGAGCAGTACTTC.

Written as DNA, the CDR3 is TGTGCCAGCAGCTTAGCGTTTGGCCGCGGACAGGGATACAATGAGCAGTTCTTC. Translated, it gives CASSLAFGRGQGYNEQFF. J is TRBJ2-1 and V is TRBV7-2, with 8 bases aligning to TRBD1. Germline V gene data show CDR1 as SGHTA and CDR2 as FQGNSA. V lost 0 bases to trimming and J lost 4 bases; unmatched junction nucleotides: 11. The CDR3 extends over 18 amino acids.

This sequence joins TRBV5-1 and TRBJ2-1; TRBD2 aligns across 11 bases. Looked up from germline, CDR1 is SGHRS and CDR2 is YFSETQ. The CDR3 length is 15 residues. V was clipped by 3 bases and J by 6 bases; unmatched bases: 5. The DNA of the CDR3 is TGCGCCAGCAGCTACCTAGCGGGGGGCCGCAATGAGCAGTTCTTC. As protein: CASSYLAGGRNEQFF.

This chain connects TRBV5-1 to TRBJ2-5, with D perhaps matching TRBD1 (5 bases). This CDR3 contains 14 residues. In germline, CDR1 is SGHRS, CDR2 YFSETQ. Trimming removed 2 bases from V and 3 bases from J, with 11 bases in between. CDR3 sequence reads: CASSFQGYEETQYF. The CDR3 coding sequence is TGCGCCAGCAGCTTTCAGGGATATGAAGAGACCCAGTACTTC.

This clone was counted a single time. The CDR3 region is CAWSLDSTNEKLFF. CDR3 sequence (DNA): TGTGCCTGGAGTTTGGACAGTACTAATGAAAAACTGTTTTTT. This chain connects TRBV30 to TRBJ1-4, with D perhaps TRBD1 (6 bases). The V gene's germline CDR1 is GTSNPN and CDR2 SVGIG (reference sequence). The CDR3 loop spans 14 amino acids. Trimming removed 2 bases from V and 2 bases from J, with 9 bases in between.

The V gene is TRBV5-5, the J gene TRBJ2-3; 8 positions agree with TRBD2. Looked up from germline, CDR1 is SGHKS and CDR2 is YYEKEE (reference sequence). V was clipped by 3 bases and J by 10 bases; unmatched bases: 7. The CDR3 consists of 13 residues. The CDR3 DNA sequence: TGTGCCAGCAGCTCTGCGGGCGGGGGGTCGCAGTATTTT. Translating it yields CASSSAGGGSQYF. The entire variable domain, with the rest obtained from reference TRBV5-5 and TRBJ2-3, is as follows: DAGVTQSPTHLIKTRGQQVTLRCSPISGHKSVSWYQQVLGQGPQFIFQYYEKEERGRGNFPDRFSARQFPNYSSELNVNALLLGDSALYLCASSSAGGGSQYFGPGTRLTVL.

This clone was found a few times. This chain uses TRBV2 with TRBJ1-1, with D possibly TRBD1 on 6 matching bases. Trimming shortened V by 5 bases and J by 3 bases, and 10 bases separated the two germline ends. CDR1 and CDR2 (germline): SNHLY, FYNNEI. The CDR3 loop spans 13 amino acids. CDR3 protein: CASSPWTDTEAFF. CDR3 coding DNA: TGTGCCAGCAGTCCCTGGACAGACACTGAAGCTTTCTTT.

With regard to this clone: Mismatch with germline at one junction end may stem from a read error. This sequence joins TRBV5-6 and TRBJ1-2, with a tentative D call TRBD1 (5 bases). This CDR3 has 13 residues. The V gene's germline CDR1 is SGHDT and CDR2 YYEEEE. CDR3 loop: CASSLAGHLGYPF. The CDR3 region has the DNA TGTGCCAGCAGCTTGGCAGGACATTTGGGCTACCCCTTC.

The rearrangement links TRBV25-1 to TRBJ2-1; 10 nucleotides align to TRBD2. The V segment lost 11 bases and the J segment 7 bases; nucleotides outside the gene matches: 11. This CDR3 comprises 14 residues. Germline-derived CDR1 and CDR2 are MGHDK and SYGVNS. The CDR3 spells CASRSGRAGNEQFF. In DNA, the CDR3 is TGTGCCTCTCGGAGCGGGAGGGCTGGTAATGAGCAGTTCTTC.

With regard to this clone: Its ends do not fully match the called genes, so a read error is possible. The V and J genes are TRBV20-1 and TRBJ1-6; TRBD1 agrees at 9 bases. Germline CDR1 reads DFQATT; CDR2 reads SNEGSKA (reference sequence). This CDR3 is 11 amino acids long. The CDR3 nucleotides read TGCAGTGCTTCCTTGGGGGGACAGGGAACCTTT. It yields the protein CSASLGGQGTF.

The CDR3 here is CASSLGRAEQYF. CDR3 DNA sequence: TGTGCCAGCAGCTTAGGCAGGGCCGAGCAGTACTTC. This chain links TRBV7-9 with TRBJ2-7; D perhaps matches TRBD1 (5 bases). This CDR3 is built from 12 residues. Germline V gives CDR1 SEHNR, CDR2 FQNEAQ (reference sequence). Trimming took off 1 base at V and 6 bases at J, with 7 bases between the two ends.

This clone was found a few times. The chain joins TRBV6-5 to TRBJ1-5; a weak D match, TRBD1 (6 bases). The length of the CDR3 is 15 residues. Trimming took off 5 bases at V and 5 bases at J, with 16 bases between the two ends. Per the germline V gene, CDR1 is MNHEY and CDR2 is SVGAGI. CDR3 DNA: TGTGCCAGCAGTCTACGCCCGACAGGCGATCAGCCCCAGCATTTT. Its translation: CASSLRPTGDQPQHF.

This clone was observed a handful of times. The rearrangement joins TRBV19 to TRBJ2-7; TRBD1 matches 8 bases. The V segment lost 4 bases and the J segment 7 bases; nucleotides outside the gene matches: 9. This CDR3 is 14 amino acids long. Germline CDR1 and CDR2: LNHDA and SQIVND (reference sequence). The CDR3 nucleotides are TGTGCCAGTAGTACGAGGACAGGGACGGGTGAGCAGTACTTC. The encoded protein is CASSTRTGTGEQYF.

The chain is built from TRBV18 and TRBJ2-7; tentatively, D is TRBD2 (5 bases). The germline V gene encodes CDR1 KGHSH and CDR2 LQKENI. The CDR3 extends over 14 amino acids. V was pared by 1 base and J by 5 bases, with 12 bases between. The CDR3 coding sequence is TGTGCCAGCTCACCACGGCTAGCCGGGCACGAGCAGTACTTC. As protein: CASSPRLAGHEQYF.

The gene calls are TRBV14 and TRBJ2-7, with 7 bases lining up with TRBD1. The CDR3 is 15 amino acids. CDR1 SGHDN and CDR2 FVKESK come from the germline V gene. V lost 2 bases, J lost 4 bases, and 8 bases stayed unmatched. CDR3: CASSQWDSLRYEQYF. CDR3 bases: TGTGCCAGCAGCCAATGGGACAGCCTAAGATACGAGCAGTACTTC.

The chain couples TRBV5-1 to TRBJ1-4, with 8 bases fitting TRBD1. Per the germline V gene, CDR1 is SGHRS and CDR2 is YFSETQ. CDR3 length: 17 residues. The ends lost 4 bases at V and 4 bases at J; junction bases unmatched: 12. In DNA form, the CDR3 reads TGCGCCAGCAGCAGGATTAAGACAGGGGATATTAATGAAAAACTGTTTTTT. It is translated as CASSRIKTGDINEKLFF.

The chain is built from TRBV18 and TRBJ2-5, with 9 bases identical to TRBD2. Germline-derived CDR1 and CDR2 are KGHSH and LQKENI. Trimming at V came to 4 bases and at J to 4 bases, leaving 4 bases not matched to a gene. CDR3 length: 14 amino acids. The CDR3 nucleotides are TGTGCCAGCTCACGAATAGCGGGAGCAGAGACCCAGTACTTC. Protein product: CASSRIAGAETQYF.